A single sample is the source of the 15 T cell receptor beta chains below, sequenced in a study of T cell responses to AZD1222 COVID-19 vaccine. Clones were read by immunoSEQ multiplex PCR, and TCRdb kept only the in-frame ones, dropping some. Of over 120,000 clones listed, around 90% are singletons. Source: peripheral blood, taken on day 0 of AZD1222 vaccination. Every receptor here comes from an adult in good health.

This rearrangement joins TRBV10-1 to TRBJ2-3; 9 bases align to TRBD1. The CDR3 is 16 residues long. Trimming removed 1 base from V and 1 base from J; junction bases left unmatched: 3. Germline V gene sequence: CDR1 WNHNN, CDR2 SYGVQD (reference sequence). The CDR3 spells CASSEFRTGGTDTQYF. The CDR3 region has the DNA TGCGCCAGCAGTGAGTTTCGGACAGGGGGCACAGATACGCAGTATTTT.

This chain links TRBV6-5 with TRBJ1-2; possible D gene TRBD1, 5 bases. The CDR3 has 15 residues. V shed 2 bases and J shed 4 bases, with 14 bases lying between them. From germline, CDR1 is MNHEY and CDR2 SVGAGI. CDR3 sequence: CASSYDDSGGYGYTF. In nucleotides, the CDR3 is TGTGCCAGCAGTTACGATGACTCCGGGGGCTATGGCTACACCTTC.

This sequence joins TRBV19 and TRBJ1-5; 12 nucleotides agree with TRBD1. The CDR3 covers 17 residues. The trim removed 9 bases at V and 9 bases at J, leaving 18 bases unmatched. Germline CDR1 reads LNHDA; CDR2 reads SQIVND (reference sequence). The CDR3 DNA is TGTGCCAGCGCCCCTCGGGGACAGGGGGCGGGGAGGAGGCCCCAGCATTTT. Protein product: CASAPRGQGAGRRPQHF.

This chain joins TRBV6-1 and TRBJ1-5; 7 positions agree with TRBD1. Germline lookup yields CDR1 MNHNS and CDR2 SASEGT. The V gene end was trimmed by 1 base and the J gene end by 4 bases; junction bases not matched to a gene: 7. This CDR3 is built from 16 residues. The DNA for the CDR3 is TGTGCCAGCAGTGAAGGGACAGGACCGGGGAATCAGCCCCAGCATTTT. Translation gives CASSEGTGPGNQPQHF.

V gene TRBV5-4 combines with J gene TRBJ2-7; the D is unclear. CDR3 size: 14 residues. Germline CDR1 and CDR2: SGHNT and YYREEE (reference sequence). With 2 bases removed from V and 2 bases from J, the gap between germline ends came to 11 bases. The CDR3 DNA is TGTGCCAGCAGCTTCGAGTTTCCCACCTACGAGCAGTACTTC. It translates to CASSFEFPTYEQYF.

The chain employs TRBV19 and TRBJ2-2; 11 bases are a match to TRBD2. The CDR3 runs 17 residues. Germline trimming cut 5 bases from V and 8 bases from J; bases unmatched to any gene: 13. The V gene's germline CDR1 is LNHDA and CDR2 SQIVND (reference sequence). The CDR3 is CASSEPSGRTVAGELFF. The CDR3 bases are TGTGCCAGTAGTGAACCTAGCGGGAGGACCGTCGCGGGGGAGCTGTTTTTT.

Here the CDR3 reads CASGWGTGNTGELFF. The CDR3 DNA sequence: TGTGCTAGTGGTTGGGGGACAGGGAACACCGGGGAGCTGTTTTTT. The chain couples TRBV12-5 to TRBJ2-2; TRBD1 agrees at 8 bases. The V segment lost 4 bases and the J segment 1 base; nucleotides outside the gene matches: 2. The CDR3 loop spans 15 amino acids. Looked up from germline, CDR1 is LGHNT and CDR2 is FRNRAP.

V gene TRBV11-3 combines with J gene TRBJ2-1; tentatively, D is TRBD1 (6 bases). V lost 6 bases and J lost 5, with 11 bases in between. CDR3 length: 13 residues. Looked up from germline, CDR1 is SGHNT and CDR2 is YENEEA. This CDR3 reads CASRSGEHNEQFF. CDR3 coding DNA: TGTGCCAGCAGATCAGGGGAACACAATGAGCAGTTCTTC.

The J gene is TRBJ1-5, the V gene TRBV19; D is undetermined. Trimming took 3 bases from V and 4 from J, leaving 7 bases between them. The germline gives CDR1 LNHDA, CDR2 SQIVND (reference sequence). The CDR3 runs to 13 residues. The CDR3 DNA follows: TGTGCCAGTAGTATGGAATGGAATCAGCCCCAGCATTTT. This sequence encodes CASSMEWNQPQHF.

This clone was seen once. The chain couples TRBV23-1 to TRBJ1-1; tentative D call: TRBD1 (6 bases). TRBV23-1 is identified as an open reading frame with a role that is uncertain. V lost 2 bases and J lost 7, with 14 bases in between. The CDR3 runs to 14 residues. The CDR3 DNA sequence: TGCGCCAGCAGTCAAGGACAGTATTCTAGTGAAGCTTTCTTT. It encodes CASSQGQYSSEAFF.

This chain's CDR3 is CASSLLGTGNEKLFF. CDR3 DNA sequence: TGTGCCAGCAGTTTGTTAGGGACAGGGAATGAAAAACTGTTTTTT. The chain has TRBV28 and TRBJ1-4; 9 nucleotides line up with TRBD1. The CDR3 covers 15 residues. Unmatched junction bases numbered 4, after V lost 3 bases and J lost 5 bases. The germline V gene has CDR1 MDHEN and CDR2 SYDVKM.

The rearrangement links TRBV2 to TRBJ2-1, with TRBD2 matching over 14 bases. Trimming removed 9 bases from V and 4 bases from J; junction bases left unmatched: 2. The CDR3 has 14 amino acids. Germline-derived CDR1 and CDR2 are SNHLY and FYNNEI. The CDR3 DNA follows: TGTGCCAGGACTAGCGGGAGGGGGTACAATGAGCAGTTCTTC. Translated: CARTSGRGYNEQFF.

The chain links TRBV12-3 or TRBV12-4 to TRBJ2-7, with no clear D. The CDR3 has 11 amino acids. V was pared by 6 bases and J by 6 bases, with 9 bases between. The DNA for the CDR3 is TGTGCCAGCAGCCGACGCGGCGAGCAGTACTTC. As protein: CASSRRGEQYF.

This chain links TRBV28 with TRBJ1-2, with 11 bases matching TRBD1. Germline loops: CDR1 MDHEN, CDR2 SYDVKM. V gave up 8 bases and J gave up 8 bases; unmatched junction bases: 13. This CDR3 has 15 residues. The CDR3 region has the DNA TGTGCCAGCGATTTCCGGGACAGGGGGTTGGCCGGCTACACCTTC. Protein: CASDFRDRGLAGYTF.

The chain recombines TRBV7-2 with TRBJ1-5; D not certain. Germline V CDR1 and CDR2: SGHTA, FQGNSA. Deletions cut 1 base from V and 5 bases from J, with 3 bases between. The CDR3 contains 12 residues. The CDR3: CASSLDDQPQHF. For the CDR3, the DNA is TGTGCCAGCAGCTTAGATGATCAGCCCCAGCATTTT. Together with reference TRBV7-2 and TRBJ1-5, the CDR3 gives the full variable domain: GAGVSQSPSNKVTEKGKDVELRCDPISGHTALYWYRQSLGQGLEFLIYFQGNSAPDKSGLPSDRFSAERTGGSVSTLTIQRTQQEDSAVYLCASSLDDQPQHFGDGTRLSIL.